The 19 T cell receptor beta chains listed next were all sequenced from one sample in a study of beta chain features in type 1 diabetes. Findings and limits, study-wide: Shorter TCRB CDR3s, moderately but significantly so, marked every one of the four CD4+ subsets in Type 1 diabetes patients.

Of the isolated RNA, all was reverse transcribed, and so the sequenced material was expressed TCRB transcripts. Some clones are missing from TCRdb's copy, which holds only in-frame ones; the method was immunoSEQ multiplex PCR. The sample shows hundreds of thousands of clones, 15% of them seen only once. Their target antigens are unknown. The sample consisted of naive CD4+ T cells from blood. Source of these receptors: a young man with type 1 diabetes.

This clone came up a few times. This chain joins TRBV29-1 and TRBJ1-2, with D unclear. Germline CDR1 is SQVTM and CDR2 is ANQGSEA. This CDR3 contains 14 residues. Trimming removed 4 bases from V and 0 bases from J, with 12 bases in between. The DNA for the CDR3 is TGCAGCGTTGTTCCAGCGGCATCTAACTATGGCTACACCTTC. It codes for CSVVPAASNYGYTF.

This clone was detected only a few times. In the same sample, other DNA sequences code for this CDR3. This sequence joins TRBV7-2 and TRBJ2-5, with D unclear. Germline V gene sequence: CDR1 SGHTA, CDR2 FQGNSA. V was cut by 1 base and J by 5 bases, with 5 bases left in between. The CDR3 loop spans 12 amino acids. The CDR3 loop reads CASSLVRETQYF. CDR3 coding DNA: TGTGCCAGCAGCTTAGTGCGGGAGACCCAGTACTTC. Based on the CDR3 plus reference TRBV7-2 and TRBJ2-5, the full variable domain is GAGVSQSPSNKVTEKGKDVELRCDPISGHTALYWYRQSLGQGLEFLIYFQGNSAPDKSGLPSDRFSAERTGGSVSTLTIQRTQQEDSAVYLCASSLVRETQYFGPGTRLLVL.

The chain combines TRBV10-3 with TRBJ2-1; D remains ambiguous. Germline lookup yields CDR1 ENHRY and CDR2 SYGVKD. This CDR3 region has 12 residues. V lost 6 bases and J lost 2, with 5 bases in between. CDR3 bases: TGTGCCATCAGCCTCCCCTACAATGAGCAGTTCTTC. Amino acid sequence: CAISLPYNEQFF.

This clone showed up just a few times. The chain couples TRBV6-6 to TRBJ2-3; the match to TRBD1 covers 8 bases. The V gene end was trimmed by 4 bases and the J gene end by 1 base; junction bases not matched to a gene: 4. The germline CDR1 and CDR2 sequences are MNHNY and SVGAGI (reference sequence). This CDR3 has 15 amino acids. The CDR3 region is CASSSRGRGTDTQYF. Here the CDR3 DNA reads TGTGCCAGCAGTTCCAGGGGGCGGGGCACAGATACGCAGTATTTT.

This clone was observed a few times. The genes are TRBV5-1 and TRBJ2-1, with a tentative D call TRBD2 (6 bases). Germline loops: CDR1 SGHRS, CDR2 YFSETQ. The CDR3 consists of 13 residues. V shed 4 bases and J shed 3 bases, with 8 bases lying between them. The CDR3 protein is CASSGGNYNEQFF. CDR3 bases: TGCGCCAGCAGCGGAGGGAACTACAATGAGCAGTTCTTC.

The chain uses TRBV19 and TRBJ2-7, with a tentative D call TRBD1 (6 bases). CDR3 length equals 15 residues. Trimming took off 4 bases at V and 9 bases at J, with 22 bases between the two ends. Germline CDR1 LNHDA, CDR2 SQIVND (reference sequence). This chain's CDR3 is CASSTITGTLGVQYF. CDR3 in DNA: TGTGCCAGTAGTACGATCACCGGGACACTCGGGGTGCAGTACTTC.

The chain combines TRBV7-9 with TRBJ1-2; D call uncertain. Trimming pared 3 bases from V and 0 bases from J, leaving 5 bases between. CDR1 SEHNR and CDR2 FQNEAQ come from the germline V gene (reference sequence). The CDR3 sequence is 13 residues long. This chain's CDR3 is CASSFGSNYGYTF. In nucleotides, the CDR3 is TGTGCCAGCAGCTTTGGCTCTAACTATGGCTACACCTTC.

This chain joins TRBV29-1 and TRBJ1-5; no clear D. Deletions cut 6 bases from V and 5 bases from J, with 14 bases between. CDR3 length: 13 amino acids. The V gene's germline CDR1 is SQVTM and CDR2 ANQGSEA. CDR3 in DNA: TGCAGCGTACGGGCCGGACTCTATCAGCCCCAGCATTTT. Translated, it gives CSVRAGLYQPQHF.

CDR3 in DNA: TGTGCCAGCAGCTTAGACCGGGACAGGACATACGAGCAGTACTTC. Amino acids: CASSLDRDRTYEQYF. The chain uses TRBV7-8 and TRBJ2-7; 8 positions match TRBD1. The ends lost 1 base at V and 4 bases at J; junction bases unmatched: 6. The CDR3 is made up of 15 amino acids. Per the germline V gene, CDR1 is SGHVS and CDR2 is FQNEAQ.

This clone has a handful of counts. The chain joins TRBV7-9 to TRBJ2-5; D call uncertain. Deletions cut 0 bases from V and 3 bases from J, with 8 bases between. CDR3 length equals 14 residues. The germline CDR1 and CDR2 sequences are SEHNR and FQNEAQ (reference sequence). CDR3 region: CASSLAAGKETQYF. The CDR3 DNA sequence: TGTGCCAGCAGCTTAGCGGCAGGAAAAGAGACCCAGTACTTC.

This clone was picked up a small number of times. The V gene is TRBV6-6, the J gene TRBJ2-7; 7 positions match TRBD1. This CDR3 contains 15 residues. In germline, CDR1 is MNHNY, CDR2 SVGAGI (reference sequence). With 5 bases clipped from V and 3 bases from J, the junction kept 10 bases outside the gene matches. The CDR3 reads CASSRETGIYYEQYF. The CDR3 bases are TGTGCCAGCAGTCGAGAGACAGGGATTTACTACGAGCAGTACTTC.

There are a few counts of this clone. This rearrangement joins TRBV2 to TRBJ1-1; D is uncertain. The CDR3 spans 13 residues. V lost 4 bases, J lost 0 bases, and 6 bases lay in between. Per germline, CDR1 SNHLY and CDR2 FYNNEI. The CDR3: CASSGQLNTEAFF. The CDR3 nucleotides read TGTGCCAGCAGTGGGCAATTGAACACTGAAGCTTTCTTT. Variable domain in full (rest from reference TRBV2 and TRBJ1-1): EPEVTQTPSHQVTQMGQEVILRCVPISNHLYFYWYRQILGQKVEFLVSFYNNEISEKSEIFDDQFSVERPDGSNFTLKIRSTKLEDSAMYFCASSGQLNTEAFFGQGTRLTVV.

Concerning this clone: Other DNA sequences in the sample encode the same CDR3. V and J are TRBV5-4 and TRBJ2-2; tentative D call: TRBD2 (6 bases). CDR1 and CDR2 from the germline V gene are SGHNT and YYREEE (reference sequence). The V gene lost 4 bases and the J gene lost 2 bases, with 12 bases spanning the gap. The CDR3 has 15 residues. The CDR3 bases are TGTGCCAGCAGCCTCGCCGGGGGTAACACCGGGGAGCTGTTTTTT. Protein: CASSLAGGNTGELFF.

This clone was recorded a few times. CDR3 nucleotides: TGTGCCACCAGAGGGGACAGGCTAGGGTCCTACGAGCAGTACTTC. Translated, it gives CATRGDRLGSYEQYF. The rearrangement links TRBV7-9 to TRBJ2-7; 8 bases are a match to TRBD1. This CDR3 has 15 residues. Trimming took 10 bases from V and 1 from J; bases not matched to a gene: 12. Looked up from germline, CDR1 is SEHNR and CDR2 is FQNEAQ (reference sequence).

CDR3 bases: TGCGCCAGCAGCCGGCAGGGCACAACTAATGAAAAACTGTTTTTT. Its protein is CASSRQGTTNEKLFF. V gene TRBV5-1 combines with J gene TRBJ1-4, with a weak D call TRBD1 (5 bases). V gave up 4 bases and J gave up 0 bases, with 10 bases separating them. From germline, CDR1 is SGHRS and CDR2 YFSETQ. The CDR3 is 15 amino acids.

This clone was recorded a few times. The chain employs TRBV5-1 and TRBJ2-5; TRBD2 agrees at 8 bases. V trimming: 4 bases; J trimming: 3 bases; junction bases outside the gene matches: 14. The germline CDR1 and CDR2 sequences are SGHRS and YFSETQ. There are 17 residues in the CDR3. CDR3 amino acids: CASSLLSDGREEETQYF. The CDR3 DNA is TGCGCCAGCAGCCTGCTGAGTGATGGGCGGGAGGAAGAGACCCAGTACTTC.

CDR3 nucleotide sequence: TGTGCCAGCACCAGGCAAACAGGGAGGAACACTGAAGCTTTCTTT. Residues: CASTRQTGRNTEAFF. V gene TRBV5-4 combines with J gene TRBJ1-1; D may be TRBD1 (6 bases). The CDR3 is 15 residues long. Germline V gives CDR1 SGHNT, CDR2 YYREEE (reference sequence). V was trimmed by 6 bases and J by 1 base, leaving 16 bases between them.

This chain links TRBV28 with TRBJ2-7; TRBD1 might be the D (6 bases). CDR3 length equals 12 residues. Looked up from germline, CDR1 is MDHEN and CDR2 is SYDVKM. Trimming took off 8 bases at V and 0 bases at J, with 8 bases between the two ends. The CDR3 here is CASRDNSYEQYF. CDR3 bases: TGTGCCAGCCGGGACAACTCCTACGAGCAGTACTTC.

J is TRBJ2-1 and V is TRBV27, with TRBD2 matching over 9 bases. The CDR3 is 17 amino acids. The junction had 10 bases not matched to a gene; V was cut back by 2 bases and J by 5 bases. Per the germline V gene, CDR1 is MNHEY and CDR2 is SMNVEV (reference sequence). In DNA, the CDR3 is TGTGCCAGCAGTTTAGGTGGGCGCGGGGGGGGAAACAATGAGCAGTTCTTC. This translates into CASSLGGRGGGNNEQFF.